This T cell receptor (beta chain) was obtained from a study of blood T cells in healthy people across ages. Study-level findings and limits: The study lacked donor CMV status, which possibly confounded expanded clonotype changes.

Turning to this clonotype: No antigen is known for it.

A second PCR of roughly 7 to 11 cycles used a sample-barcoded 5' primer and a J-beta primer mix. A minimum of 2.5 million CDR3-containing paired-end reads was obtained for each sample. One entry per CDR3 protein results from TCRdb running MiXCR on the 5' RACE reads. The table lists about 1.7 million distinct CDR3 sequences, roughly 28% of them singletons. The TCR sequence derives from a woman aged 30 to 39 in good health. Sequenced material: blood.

CDR3 protein: CASSYPLVAGPYDNEQFF. DNA of the CDR3: TGTGCCAGCAGCTACCCATTAGTAGCGGGGCCGTATGACAATGAGCAGTTCTTC. J is TRBJ2-1 and V is TRBV7-6; 8 bases are a match to TRBD2. The germline V gene has CDR1 SGHVS and CDR2 FNYEAQ. The CDR3 has 18 residues. V shed 4 bases, J shed 5 bases, and the junction held 16 bases outside the gene matches.